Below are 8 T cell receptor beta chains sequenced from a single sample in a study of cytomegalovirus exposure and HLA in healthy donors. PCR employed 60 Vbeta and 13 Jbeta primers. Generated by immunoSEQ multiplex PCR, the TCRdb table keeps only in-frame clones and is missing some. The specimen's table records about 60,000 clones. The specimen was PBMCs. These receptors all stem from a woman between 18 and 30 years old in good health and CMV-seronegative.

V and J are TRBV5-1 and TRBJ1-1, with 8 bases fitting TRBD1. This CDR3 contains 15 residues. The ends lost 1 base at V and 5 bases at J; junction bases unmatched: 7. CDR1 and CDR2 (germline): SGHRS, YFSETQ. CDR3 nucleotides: TGCGCCAGCAGCTTGACTGGACAGGGTCGGACTGAAGCTTTCTTT. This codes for CASSLTGQGRTEAFF.

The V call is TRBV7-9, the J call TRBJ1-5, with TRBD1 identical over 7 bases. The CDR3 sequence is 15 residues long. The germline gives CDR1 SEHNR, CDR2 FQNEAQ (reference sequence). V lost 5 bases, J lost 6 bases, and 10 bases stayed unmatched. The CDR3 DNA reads TGTGCCAGCAGCCCAAACGAAGGGGGCCTTCAGCCCCAGCATTTT. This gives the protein CASSPNEGGLQPQHF. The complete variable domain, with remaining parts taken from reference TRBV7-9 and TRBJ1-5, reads DTGVSQNPRHKITKRGQNVTFRCDPISEHNRLYWYRQTLGQGPEFLTYFQNEAQLEKSRLLSDRFSAERPKGSFSTLEIQRTEQGDSAMYLCASSPNEGGLQPQHFGDGTRLSIL.

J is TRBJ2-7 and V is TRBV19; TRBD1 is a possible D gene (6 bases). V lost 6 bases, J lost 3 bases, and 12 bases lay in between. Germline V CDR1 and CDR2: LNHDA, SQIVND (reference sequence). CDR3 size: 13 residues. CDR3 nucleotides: TGTGCCAGTAGCGCAGGGGCCAACTACGAGCAGTACTTC. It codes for CASSAGANYEQYF.

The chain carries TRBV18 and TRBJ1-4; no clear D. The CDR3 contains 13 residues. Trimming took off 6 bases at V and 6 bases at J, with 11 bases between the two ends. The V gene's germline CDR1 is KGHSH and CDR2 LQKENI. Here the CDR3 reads CASSQGADEKLFF. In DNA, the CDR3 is TGTGCCAGCTCGCAAGGAGCGGATGAAAAACTGTTTTTT.

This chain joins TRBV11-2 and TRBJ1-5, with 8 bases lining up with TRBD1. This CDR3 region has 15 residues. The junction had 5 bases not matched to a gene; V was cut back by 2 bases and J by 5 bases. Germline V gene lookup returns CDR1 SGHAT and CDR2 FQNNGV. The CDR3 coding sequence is TGTGCCAGCAGCTTACAGACAGGGGCCCATCAGCCCCAGCATTTT. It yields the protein CASSLQTGAHQPQHF.

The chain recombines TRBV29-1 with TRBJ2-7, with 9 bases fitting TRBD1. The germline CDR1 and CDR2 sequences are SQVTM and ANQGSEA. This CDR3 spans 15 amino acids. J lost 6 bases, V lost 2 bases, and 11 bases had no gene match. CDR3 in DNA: TGCAGCGTTGAAAACCCCGGGACAGGGCGATTCGAGCAGTACTTC. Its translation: CSVENPGTGRFEQYF.

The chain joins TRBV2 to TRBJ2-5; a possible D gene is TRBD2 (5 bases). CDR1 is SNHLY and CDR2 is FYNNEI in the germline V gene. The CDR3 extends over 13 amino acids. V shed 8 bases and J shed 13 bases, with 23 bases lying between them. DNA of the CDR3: TGTGCCAGCGGAATAGGCGGGCACTCGATCGGGTACTTC. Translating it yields CASGIGGHSIGYF.

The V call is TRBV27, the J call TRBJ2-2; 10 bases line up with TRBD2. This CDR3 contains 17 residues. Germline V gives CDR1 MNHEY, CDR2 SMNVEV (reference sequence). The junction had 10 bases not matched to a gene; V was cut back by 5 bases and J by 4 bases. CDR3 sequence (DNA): TGTGCCAGCAGTAAAGGGCTACTAGCGGGGTCCACCGGGGAGCTGTTTTTT. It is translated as CASSKGLLAGSTGELFF.